Following are 10 T cell receptor beta chains from one sample sequenced in a study of sequential checkpoint blockade in melanoma. The assay was immunoSEQ multiplex PCR, and TCRdb's table has in-frame clones only and misses some. The data show around 41,000 clones, about nine tenths seen once. Regarding treatment: randomized to nivolumab then ipilimumab (arm A) or the reverse (arm B). The input for sequencing was CD8+ T cells sorted from blood (inferred from file names), taken from a patient given nivolumab and ipilimumab in sequence. Receptor source: a human donor with melanoma.

This chain joins TRBV20-1 and TRBJ2-7; weak D call: TRBD1 (6 bases). V was trimmed by 5 bases and J by 3 bases, leaving 8 bases between them. This CDR3 region has 11 residues. Germline V CDR1 and CDR2: DFQATT, SNEGSKA (reference sequence). CDR3 bases: TGCAGTGCTTCGGACAGCTACGAGCAGTACTTC. This codes for CSASDSYEQYF.

The sample holds a few counts of this clone. The rearrangement joins TRBV5-4 to TRBJ2-3; 10 nucleotides align to TRBD2. Trimming cost V 2 bases and J 5 bases; bases outside gene matches: 5. This CDR3 spans 15 amino acids. The germline gives CDR1 SGHNT, CDR2 YYREEE (reference sequence). The CDR3 bases are TGTGCCAGCAGCTTCCTAGCGGGAGCAGGAGATACGCAGTATTTT. Amino acids: CASSFLAGAGDTQYF.

In nucleotides, the CDR3 is TGTGCCAGCAGCTCCAGTGTCGGGACTAGCGGGAGTCTTATTGAGCAGTTCTTC. Translated, it gives CASSSSVGTSGSLIEQFF. J is TRBJ2-1 and V is TRBV7-6, with 14 bases that match TRBD2. J gave up 9 bases and V 4 bases, and 14 bases lay outside the gene matches. The CDR3 runs 18 residues. Germline CDR1 SGHVS, CDR2 FNYEAQ.

CDR3 in DNA: TGTGCCAGCAGCACGACAGTGCTGGCTAATGAAAAACTGTTTTTT. It encodes CASSTTVLANEKLFF. The chain carries TRBV7-9 and TRBJ1-4, with D possibly matching TRBD1 (5 bases). Germline-derived CDR1 and CDR2 are SEHNR and FQNEAQ (reference sequence). The CDR3 length is 15 residues. Trimming stripped 5 bases from V and 3 bases from J, with 13 bases between.

The CDR3 DNA reads TGTGCCAGCAGCTTAGGCCTCGGTCTGGGAAACACCATATATTTT. Translating gives CASSLGLGLGNTIYF. The chain recombines TRBV13 with TRBJ1-3, with no clear D. The germline V gene has CDR1 PRHDT and CDR2 FYEKMQ (reference sequence). V was clipped by 0 bases and J by 4 bases, with 10 bases between them. This CDR3 is 15 amino acids long.

This clone was recorded once. The J gene is TRBJ2-5, the V gene TRBV9; 8 nucleotides match TRBD1. The end of the DNA is better explained by TRBJ2-7, so the J call may be wrong. The CDR3 sequence is 15 residues long. The germline CDR1 and CDR2 sequences are SGDLS and YYNGEE. The CDR3 sequence is CASSVGRDRGYEQYF. The DNA for the CDR3 is TGTGCCAGCAGCGTAGGGCGCGACAGGGGCTACGAGCAGTACTTC.

CDR3 DNA sequence: TGTGCCAGCAGCGTTTGGGCAGGAATAGACACTGAAGCTTTCTTT. It codes for CASSVWAGIDTEAFF. This chain links TRBV2 with TRBJ1-1; D not certain. The CDR3 is 15 residues long. CDR1 and CDR2 from the germline V gene are SNHLY and FYNNEI. The germline V and J ends were trimmed by 6 bases and 3 bases, with 17 bases remaining between them.

V usage is TRBV6-1 and J usage is TRBJ2-7; TRBD2 might be the D (5 bases). V was shortened by 3 bases and J by 7 bases, with 19 bases between the two germline ends. Germline V gene lookup returns CDR1 MNHNS and CDR2 SASEGT. This CDR3 is 15 amino acids long. The CDR3, as DNA: TGTGCCAGCAGTGACGGAAGCAGGCCACCGGGGGAGCAGTACGTC. Translation: CASSDGSRPPGEQYV.

The chain uses TRBV7-8 and TRBJ2-1; 9 bases are a match to TRBD2. The CDR3 loop spans 16 amino acids. CDR1 SGHVS and CDR2 FQNEAQ come from the germline V gene. Trimming cost V 4 bases and J 1 base; bases outside gene matches: 5. As DNA, the CDR3 is TGTGCCAGCAGCTATAGCGGGAGCACTTCCTACAATGAGCAGTTCTTC. Translation gives CASSYSGSTSYNEQFF. Supplemented by reference TRBV7-8 and TRBJ2-1, the full variable domain reads GAGVSQSPRYKVAKRGQDVALRCDPISGHVSLFWYQQALGQGPEFLTYFQNEAQLDKSGLPSDRFFAERPEGSVSTLKIQRTQQEDSAVYLCASSYSGSTSYNEQFFGPGTRLTVL.

This clone has just one count. The chain recombines TRBV19 with TRBJ1-4; maybe TRBD1 (5 bases). CDR3 size: 17 residues. The ends were cut back, 7 bases at V and 0 bases at J, with 18 bases in the middle. Germline V gives CDR1 LNHDA, CDR2 SQIVND (reference sequence). CDR3 loop: CASTPWGGTATNEKLFF. The CDR3 bases are TGTGCCAGTACCCCGTGGGGGGGAACCGCAACTAATGAAAAACTGTTTTTT.